This TCR beta chain is drawn from a study of T cell repertoires in cytomegalovirus infection. With regard to this clonotype: Its target is unknown.

The germline V gene has CDR1 DFQATT and CDR2 SNEGSKA (reference sequence). V lost 1 base to trimming and J lost 3 bases, with 7 bases between them. The CDR3 loop spans 12 amino acids. Study-wide findings and caveats: CMV-specific HLA-C-restricted TCR beta clonotypes dominated the ex vivo response.

TCRdb analysed the reads with MiXCR anew, one entry per CDR3 protein. The sample lists a few hundred thousand distinct CDR3 sequences, roughly an eighth seen once, with roughly 8.9% in the top ten. The chain carries TRBV20-1 and TRBJ2-7; D not certain. Sequenced sample: PBMCs. This TCR was recovered from a human donor in good health (CMV status not recorded). Some clones in this sample may be carry-over from other donors' samples. The CDR3 is CSARVVGYEQYF. CDR3 in DNA: TGCAGTGCTAGAGTGGTGGGCTACGAGCAGTACTTC.